The 6 T cell receptor beta chains below come from one sample, sequenced in a study of blood T cell repertoires in COVID-19 (dated by TCRdb to the early 2020s). Library preparation used the immunoSEQ multiplex PCR assay. In its TCRdb copy, this immuneACCESS table keeps in-frame sequences only and misses some clones. Where compared with another copy, unresolved V genes explain less than half of these, and the others have no known cause. Within this sample are about 190,000 clones, with 90% of them counted one time only. The ten largest make up around 0.63% of the sample. Input material: peripheral blood. The receptors were sampled from a middle-aged man with acute or convalescent COVID-19.

The chain links TRBV6-5 to TRBJ2-3; D unresolved. The V end was cut by 4 bases, the J end by 4 bases, with 9 bases between. CDR1 MNHEY and CDR2 SVGAGI come from the germline V gene. CDR3 length equals 13 residues. CDR3 in amino acids: CASSSLGADTQYF. The DNA for the CDR3 is TGTGCCAGCAGTTCGCTAGGCGCAGATACGCAGTATTTT.

The chain joins TRBV13 to TRBJ1-1; maybe TRBD1 (6 bases). The V end lost 0 bases, the J end lost 3 bases, and 14 bases lay between the germline ends. The CDR3 totals 16 residues. Germline CDR1 reads PRHDT; CDR2 reads FYEKMQ (reference sequence). The CDR3 DNA reads TGTGCCAGCAGCTTAGGAAGACAGGCACGGGACACTGAAGCTTTCTTT. Protein: CASSLGRQARDTEAFF. The whole variable domain, remainder taken from reference TRBV13 and TRBJ1-1, is AAGVIQSPRHLIKEKRETATLKCYPIPRHDTVYWYQQGPGQDPQFLISFYEKMQSDKGSIPDRFSAQQFSDYHSELNMSSLELGDSALYFCASSLGRQARDTEAFFGQGTRLTVV.

Note on this clone: Other DNA sequences in the sample encode the same CDR3. The gene calls are TRBV27 and TRBJ1-1; tentative D call: TRBD1 (6 bases). Germline lookup yields CDR1 MNHEY and CDR2 SMNVEV (reference sequence). The CDR3 is 14 residues long. V lost 5 bases to trimming and J lost 0 bases, with 10 bases between them. The CDR3 DNA follows: TGTGCCAGCAGTCCCGGACAGCTGAACACTGAAGCTTTCTTT. Protein: CASSPGQLNTEAFF.

The chain uses TRBV30 and TRBJ1-1; D is possibly TRBD1 (5 bases). The CDR3 is made up of 13 amino acids. The V end was cut by 1 base, the J end by 3 bases, with 9 bases between. Per the germline V gene, CDR1 is GTSNPN and CDR2 is SVGIG (reference sequence). DNA for the CDR3: TGTGCCTGGAGTGCCTCGGGGGACACTGAAGCTTTCTTT. It translates to CAWSASGDTEAFF.

The chain is built from TRBV7-6 and TRBJ1-4, with 11 nucleotides matching TRBD1. The CDR3 extends over 17 amino acids. Germline trimming cut 1 base from V and 5 bases from J; bases unmatched to any gene: 6. Germline loops: CDR1 SGHVS, CDR2 FNYEAQ. CDR3 DNA sequence: TGTGCCAGCAGCTTAGTAGGGACAGGGGGACCGAATGAAAAACTGTTTTTT. Protein sequence: CASSLVGTGGPNEKLFF.

The V gene is TRBV10-3, the J gene TRBJ2-7; 12 bases agree with TRBD1. Trimming at V came to 6 bases and at J to 6 bases, leaving 15 bases not matched to a gene. The CDR3 is 17 residues long. The germline V gene has CDR1 ENHRY and CDR2 SYGVKD. In DNA, the CDR3 is TGTGCCATCAGACCTCAGGGGGGGACAGGGGGCCAGGGCGAGCAGTACTTC. It is translated as CAIRPQGGTGGQGEQYF.